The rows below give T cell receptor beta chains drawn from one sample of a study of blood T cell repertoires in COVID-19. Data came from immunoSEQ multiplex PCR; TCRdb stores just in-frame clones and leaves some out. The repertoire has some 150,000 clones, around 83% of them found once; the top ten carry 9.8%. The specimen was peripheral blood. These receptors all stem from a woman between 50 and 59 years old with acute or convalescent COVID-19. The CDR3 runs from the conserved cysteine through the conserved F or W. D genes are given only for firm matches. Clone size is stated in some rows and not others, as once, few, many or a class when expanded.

CASSERRQGAGEQYF	TGTGCCAGCAGTGAAAGGAGGCAGGGGGCTGGCGAGCAGTACTTC	TRBV2	TRBJ2-7	NA	TRBD1
CASSSTGGYTEAFF	TGTGCCAGCAGCTCAACAGGGGGCTACACTGAAGCTTTCTTT	TRBV7-3	TRBJ1-1	few	TRBD1
CASGPLGGYGYTF	TGTGCCAGTGGCCCCTTGGGGGGCTATGGCTACACCTTC	TRBV19	TRBJ1-2	NA	NA
CASSLDMAGGDEQYF	TGTGCCAGCAGCTTAGATATGGCAGGGGGCGACGAGCAGTACTTC	TRBV7-9	TRBJ2-7	NA	TRBD1
CASSYMTGGAFF	TGTGCCAGCAGTTACATGACAGGGGGAGCTTTCTTT	TRBV3-1/TRBV3-2	TRBJ1-1	few	TRBD1
CASSGQGAFIYGYTF	TGTGCCAGCAGTGGACAGGGGGCGTTTATCTATGGCTACACCTTC	TRBV2	TRBJ1-2	NA	TRBD1
CASIRGSGTGELFF	TGTGCCAGCATAAGGGGTTCGGGCACCGGGGAGCTGTTTTTT	TRBV6-6	TRBJ2-2	NA	NA
CASSEGLELFF	TGTGCCAGCAGTGAAGGGTTAGAACTGTTTTTT	TRBV2	TRBJ1-4	NA	NA
CASSYKAMGYEQYF	TGTGCCAGCAGCTATAAAGCGATGGGCTACGAGCAGTACTTC	TRBV7-3	TRBJ2-7	NA	NA
CASSQEREKDRGSKGKSYEQYF	TGTGCCAGCAGCCAAGAGCGTGAAAAGGACAGGGGGTCCAAAGGTAAAAGCTACGAGCAGTACTTC	TRBV3-1/TRBV3-2	TRBJ2-7	NA	TRBD1
CASSLAGELNEQFF	TGTGCCAGCAGCTTAGCGGGAGAGCTCAATGAGCAGTTCTTC	TRBV11-3	TRBJ2-1	NA	NA
CASSESVGDGYTF	TGCGCCAGCAGTGAGTCGGTCGGGGATGGCTACACCTTC	TRBV10-2	TRBJ1-2	NA	NA
CASGLWDSLYTEAFF	TGTGCTAGTGGTCTCTGGGACAGTTTATACACTGAAGCTTTCTTT	TRBV12-5	TRBJ1-1	NA	TRBD1
CASSQDGTGGPYGYTF	TGTGCCAGCAGCCAAGACGGGACAGGGGGACCTTATGGCTACACCTTC	TRBV4-2	TRBJ1-2	NA	TRBD1
CASSPGRGGAGYTF	TGTGCCAGCAGCCCAGGACGCGGGGGCGCTGGCTACACCTTC	TRBV7-2	TRBJ1-2	NA	NA
CASSFPKGASHEQYF	TGTGCCAGCAGTTTCCCTAAGGGGGCCTCCCACGAGCAGTACTTC	TRBV28	TRBJ2-7	few	TRBD1
CASSPGQAWHGYTF	TGTGCCAGCAGTCCCGGACAGGCGTGGCATGGCTACACCTTC	TRBV4-2	TRBJ1-2	NA	TRBD1
CASSMGDRINESSYEQYF	TGTGCCAGCAGCATGGGCGACAGGATAAACGAGAGCTCCTACGAGCAGTACTTC	TRBV28	TRBJ2-7	many	NA
CASSRGTGFEEQYF	TGTGCCAGCAGCAGGGGGACAGGGTTTGAAGAGCAGTACTTC	TRBV6-5	TRBJ2-7	NA	TRBD1
CASSLASMNTEAFF	TGTGCCAGCAGCTTAGCCAGTATGAACACTGAAGCTTTCTTT	TRBV7-2	TRBJ1-1	NA	NA
CASSLVGGQRDTQYF	TGTGCCAGCAGCTTAGTTGGAGGCCAGAGGGATACGCAGTATTTT	TRBV7-2	TRBJ2-3	NA	NA
CASSLAEGAGELFF	TGCGCCAGCAGCTTGGCCGAAGGGGCGGGGGAGCTGTTTTTT	TRBV5-1	TRBJ2-2	NA	NA
CASSFPGTGNTIYF	TGTGCCAGCAGTTTTCCGGGAACTGGAAACACCATATATTTT	TRBV28	TRBJ1-3	few	NA
CASSQDPGAPLHF	TGTGCCAGCAGCCAAGATCCGGGAGCACCCCTCCACTTT	TRBV4-2	TRBJ1-6	NA	NA
CASSLGTVNPEAFF	TGTGCCAGCAGCTTAGGCACGGTTAACCCTGAAGCTTTCTTT	TRBV7-9	TRBJ1-1	NA	NA
CASSIVGHGPRTEAFF	TGTGCCAGTAGTATAGTCGGACATGGCCCTCGCACTGAAGCTTTCTTT	TRBV19	TRBJ1-1	NA	NA
CASSFGGTGTMDYGYTF	TGCGCCAGCAGCTTTGGTGGGACAGGGACTATGGACTATGGCTACACCTTC	TRBV5-1	TRBJ1-2	NA	TRBD1
CAIMTGTAYGYTF	TGTGCCATCATGACCGGGACAGCCTATGGCTACACCTTC	TRBV10-3	TRBJ1-2	few	TRBD1
CASSRGGRTYEQYF	TGTGCCAGTAGTAGGGGGGGACGGACCTACGAGCAGTACTTC	TRBV19	TRBJ2-7	NA	TRBD2
CASRRASGSTASNYGYTF	TGCGCCAGCAGGCGTGCGTCAGGGTCTACAGCCTCTAACTATGGCTACACCTTC	TRBV5-1	TRBJ1-2	NA	NA
CASRSQGNTEAFF	TGTGCCAGCAGGAGTCAGGGGAACACTGAAGCTTTCTTT	TRBV2	TRBJ1-1	NA	NA
CASSYNRGQETQYF	TGTGCCAGCAGCTACAACAGGGGGCAAGAGACCCAGTACTTC	TRBV7-2	TRBJ2-5	NA	TRBD1
CASSMAAMETQYF	TGTGCCAGTAGTATGGCAGCGATGGAGACCCAGTACTTC	TRBV19	TRBJ2-5	NA	NA
CASSLSGTTSYEQYF	TGTGCCAGCAGTCTCTCCGGGACAACTTCCTACGAGCAGTACTTC	TRBV6-5	TRBJ2-7	NA	NA
CASSPSRTEAFF	TGTGCCAGCTCACCTTCTAGGACTGAAGCTTTCTTT	TRBV18	TRBJ1-1	NA	NA
CASAPGGSSETQYF	TGTGCCAGCGCCCCGGGAGGCTCGTCAGAGACCCAGTACTTC	TRBV5-4	TRBJ2-5	NA	TRBD2
CASSPLGSSYEQYF	TGTGCCAGCAGCCCGCTTGGTAGCTCCTACGAGCAGTACTTC	TRBV3-1/TRBV3-2	TRBJ2-7	NA	NA
CASSSLLLSNQPQHF	TGTGCCAGCAGTAGCCTGTTACTAAGCAATCAGCCCCAGCATTTT	TRBV6-2/TRBV6-3	TRBJ1-5	once	NA
CASSQTAGGLETQYF	TGCGCCAGCAGCCAAACAGCGGGGGGGCTTGAGACCCAGTACTTC	TRBV4-3	TRBJ2-5	few	TRBD2
CASSLRTSGGATDTQYF	TGTGCCAGCAGCTTGAGGACTAGCGGGGGGGCCACAGATACGCAGTATTTT	TRBV5-6	TRBJ2-3	NA	TRBD2
CASSQGQLQETQYF	TGTGCCAGCAGCCAGGGACAGCTCCAAGAGACCCAGTACTTC	TRBV7-9	TRBJ2-5	NA	TRBD1
CASSLDMERKSHYEQYF	TGTGCCAGCAGCTTAGATATGGAGCGAAAATCCCACTACGAGCAGTACTTC	TRBV11-2	TRBJ2-7	few	NA
CASSLRTPQETQYF	TGTGCCAGCAGCTTAAGGACTCCCCAAGAGACCCAGTACTTC	TRBV7-8	TRBJ2-5	NA	NA
CASSWGPSSSDTDTQYF	TGTGCCAGCAGTTGGGGGCCTTCGTCTTCTGACACAGATACGCAGTATTTT	TRBV27	TRBJ2-3	once	NA
CASSLQGSYTEAFF	TGTGCCAGCAGTCTACAGGGGTCGTACACTGAAGCTTTCTTT	TRBV28	TRBJ1-1	NA	TRBD1
CASSLDQGVNQPQHF	TGTGCCAGCAGTTTAGATCAGGGGGTCAATCAGCCCCAGCATTTT	TRBV28	TRBJ1-5	once	TRBD1
CASSLEQGGNEQFF	TGTGCCAGCAGCTTAGAACAGGGGGGGAATGAGCAGTTCTTC	TRBV7-2	TRBJ2-1	NA	NA
CASSAGGGLTDTQYF	TGTGCCAGCAGTGCCGGCGGGGGGCTAACAGATACGCAGTATTTT	TRBV9	TRBJ2-3	NA	TRBD2
CASRRWAGEQFF	TGTGCCAGCAGGCGCTGGGCAGGTGAGCAGTTCTTC	TRBV27	TRBJ2-1	many	NA
CSVAVPRGGASSIYGYTF	TGCAGCGTTGCGGTGCCCCGAGGGGGCGCTTCCTCCATCTATGGCTACACCTTC	TRBV29-1	TRBJ1-2	few	TRBD1
CASSFWGAEAFF	TGTGCCAGCAGTTTTTGGGGCGCTGAAGCTTTCTTT	TRBV27	TRBJ1-1	NA	NA
CASSQAGGAMGTDTQYF	TGTGCCAGCAGCCAAGCGGGAGGGGCGATGGGAACAGATACGCAGTATTTT	TRBV4-2	TRBJ2-3	NA	TRBD2
CASSLGGTNQPQHF	TGTGCCAGCAGCTTGGGGGGGACCAATCAGCCCCAGCATTTT	TRBV7-9	TRBJ1-5	NA	NA
CASSPWAGRSDTQYF	TGTGCCAGCAGTCCTTGGGCGGGAAGGTCCGATACGCAGTATTTT	TRBV6-5	TRBJ2-3	NA	NA
CASADMLFHSNQPQHF	TGTGCCAGTGCGGACATGCTTTTCCATAGCAATCAGCCCCAGCATTTT	TRBV19	TRBJ1-5	NA	NA
CASSTTGGGQPQHF	TGTGCCAGTAGTACTACAGGGGGCGGTCAGCCCCAGCATTTT	TRBV19	TRBJ1-5	NA	TRBD1
CASSQPNQRFLADTQYF	TGTGCCAGCAGCCAACCGAACCAGAGGTTTTTGGCAGATACGCAGTATTTT	TRBV11-2	TRBJ2-3	large	NA